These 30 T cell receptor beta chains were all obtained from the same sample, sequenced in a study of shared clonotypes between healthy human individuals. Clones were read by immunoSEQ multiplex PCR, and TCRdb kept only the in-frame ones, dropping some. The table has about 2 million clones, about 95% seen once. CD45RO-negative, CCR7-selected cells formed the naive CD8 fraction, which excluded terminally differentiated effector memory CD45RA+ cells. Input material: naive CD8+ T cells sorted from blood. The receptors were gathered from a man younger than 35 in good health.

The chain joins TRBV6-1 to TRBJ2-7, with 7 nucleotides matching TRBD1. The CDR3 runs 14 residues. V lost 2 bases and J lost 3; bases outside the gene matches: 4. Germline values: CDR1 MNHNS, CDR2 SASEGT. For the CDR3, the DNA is TGTGCCAGCAGTGAATCGGGACAGTACTACGAGCAGTACTTC. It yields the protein CASSESGQYYEQYF.

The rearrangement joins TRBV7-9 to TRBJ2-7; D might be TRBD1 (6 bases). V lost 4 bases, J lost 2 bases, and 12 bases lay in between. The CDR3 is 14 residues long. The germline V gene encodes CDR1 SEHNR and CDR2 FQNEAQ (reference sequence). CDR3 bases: TGTGCCAGCAGCTCATACAGGGCAACCTACGAGCAGTACTTC. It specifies CASSSYRATYEQYF.

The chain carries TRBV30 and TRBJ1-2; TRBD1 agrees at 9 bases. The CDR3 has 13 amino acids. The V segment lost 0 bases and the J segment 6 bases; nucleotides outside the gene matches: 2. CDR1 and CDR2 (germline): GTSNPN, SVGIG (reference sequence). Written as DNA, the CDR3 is TGTGCCTGGAGTGTAACAGGGGGCAATGGCTACACCTTC. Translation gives CAWSVTGGNGYTF.

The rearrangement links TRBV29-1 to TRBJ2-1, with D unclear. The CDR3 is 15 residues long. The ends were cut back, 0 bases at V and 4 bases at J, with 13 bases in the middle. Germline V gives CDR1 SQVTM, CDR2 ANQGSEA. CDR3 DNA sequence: TGCAGCGTTGAAGATTTGGCTAGAACATACAATGAGCAGTTCTTC. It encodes CSVEDLARTYNEQFF.

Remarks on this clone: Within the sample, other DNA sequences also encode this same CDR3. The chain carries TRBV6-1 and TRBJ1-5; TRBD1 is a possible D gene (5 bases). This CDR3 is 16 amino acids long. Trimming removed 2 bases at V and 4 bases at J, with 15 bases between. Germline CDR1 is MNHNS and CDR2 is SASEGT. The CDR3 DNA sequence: TGTGCCAGCAGTGAATGGGGCAGGGAGGGGAATCAGCCCCAGCATTTT. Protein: CASSEWGREGNQPQHF.

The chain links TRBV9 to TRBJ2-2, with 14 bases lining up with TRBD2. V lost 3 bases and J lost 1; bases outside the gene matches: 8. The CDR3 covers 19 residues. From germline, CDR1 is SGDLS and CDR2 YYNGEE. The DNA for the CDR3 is TGTGCCAGCAGCGCCGAGGGGACTAGCGGGAGTAAGAACACCGGGGAGCTGTTTTTT. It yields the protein CASSAEGTSGSKNTGELFF.

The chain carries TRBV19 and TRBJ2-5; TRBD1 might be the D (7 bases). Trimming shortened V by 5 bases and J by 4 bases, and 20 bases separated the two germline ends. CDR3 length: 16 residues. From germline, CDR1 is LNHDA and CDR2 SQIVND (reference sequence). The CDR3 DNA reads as TGTGCCAGTAGTCCGCCCCCACAGGGGAGGCGAGAGACCCAGTACTTC. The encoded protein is CASSPPPQGRRETQYF. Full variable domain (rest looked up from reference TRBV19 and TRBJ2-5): DGGITQSPKYLFRKEGQNVTLSCEQNLNHDAMYWYRQDPGQGLRLIYYSQIVNDFQKGDIAEGYSVSREKKESFPLTVTSAQKNPTAFYLCASSPPPQGRRETQYFGPGTRLLVL.

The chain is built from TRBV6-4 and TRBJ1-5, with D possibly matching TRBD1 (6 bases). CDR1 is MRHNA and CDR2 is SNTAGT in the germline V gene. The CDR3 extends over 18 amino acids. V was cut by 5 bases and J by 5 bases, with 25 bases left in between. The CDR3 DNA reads TGTGCCAGCAGTTCACCCCATCAAATCACAGGGATCTATCAGCCCCAGCATTTT. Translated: CASSSPHQITGIYQPQHF.

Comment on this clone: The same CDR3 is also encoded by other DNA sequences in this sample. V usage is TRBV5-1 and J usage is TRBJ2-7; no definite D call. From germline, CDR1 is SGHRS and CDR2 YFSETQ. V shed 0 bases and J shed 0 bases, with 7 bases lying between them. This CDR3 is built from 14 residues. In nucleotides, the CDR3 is TGCGCCAGCAGCTTGGCAGTGAACTCCTACGAGCAGTACTTC. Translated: CASSLAVNSYEQYF. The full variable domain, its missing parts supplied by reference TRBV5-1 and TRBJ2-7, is KAGVTQTPRYLIKTRGQQVTLSCSPISGHRSVSWYQQTPGQGLQFLFEYFSETQRNKGNFPGRFSGRQFSNSRSEMNVSTLELGDSALYLCASSLAVNSYEQYFGPGTRLTVT.

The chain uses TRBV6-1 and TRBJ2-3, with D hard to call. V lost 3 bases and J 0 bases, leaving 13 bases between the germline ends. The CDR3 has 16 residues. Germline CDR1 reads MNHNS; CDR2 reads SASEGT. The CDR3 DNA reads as TGTGCCAGCAGTGACCCCTTGGGCGGTAGCACAGATACGCAGTATTTT. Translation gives CASSDPLGGSTDTQYF.

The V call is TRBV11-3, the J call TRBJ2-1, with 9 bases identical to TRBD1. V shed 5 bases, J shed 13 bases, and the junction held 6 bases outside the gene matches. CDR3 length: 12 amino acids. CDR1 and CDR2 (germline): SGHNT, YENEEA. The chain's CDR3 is CASSPEDRGQFF. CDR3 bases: TGTGCCAGCAGCCCAGAGGACAGGGGCCAGTTCTTC.

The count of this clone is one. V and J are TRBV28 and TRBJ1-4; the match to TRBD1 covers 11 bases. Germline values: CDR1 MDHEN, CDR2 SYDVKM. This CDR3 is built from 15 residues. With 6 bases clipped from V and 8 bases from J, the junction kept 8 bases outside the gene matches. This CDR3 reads CASSLTGDRGEKLFF. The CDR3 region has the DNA TGTGCCAGCAGCCTCACTGGGGACAGGGGGGAAAAACTGTTTTTT.

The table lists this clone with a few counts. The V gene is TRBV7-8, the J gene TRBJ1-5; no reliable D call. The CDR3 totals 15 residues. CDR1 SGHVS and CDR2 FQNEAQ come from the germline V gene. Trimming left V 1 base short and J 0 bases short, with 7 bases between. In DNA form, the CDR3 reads TGTGCCAGCAGCTTAGTCCGGGATAGCAATCAGCCCCAGCATTTT. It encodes CASSLVRDSNQPQHF.

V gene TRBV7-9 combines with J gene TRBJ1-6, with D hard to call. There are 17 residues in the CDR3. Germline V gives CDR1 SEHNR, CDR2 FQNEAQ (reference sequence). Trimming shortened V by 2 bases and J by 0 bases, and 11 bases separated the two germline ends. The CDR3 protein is CASSLPDGHSYNSPLHF. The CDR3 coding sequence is TGTGCCAGCAGCTTACCGGACGGCCACTCCTATAATTCACCCCTCCACTTT.

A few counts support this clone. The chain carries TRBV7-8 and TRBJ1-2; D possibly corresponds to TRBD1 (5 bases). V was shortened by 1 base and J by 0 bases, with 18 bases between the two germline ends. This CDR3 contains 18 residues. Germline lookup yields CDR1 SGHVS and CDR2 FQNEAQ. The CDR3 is CASSLEIGREAPNYGYTF. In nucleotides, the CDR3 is TGTGCCAGCAGCTTAGAGATTGGCAGGGAGGCACCTAACTATGGCTACACCTTC.

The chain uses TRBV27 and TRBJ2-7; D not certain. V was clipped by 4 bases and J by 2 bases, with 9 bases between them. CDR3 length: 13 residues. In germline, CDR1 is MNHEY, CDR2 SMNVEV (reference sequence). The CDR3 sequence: CASSYRATYEQYF. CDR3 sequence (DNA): TGTGCCAGCAGTTACAGAGCAACCTACGAGCAGTACTTC.

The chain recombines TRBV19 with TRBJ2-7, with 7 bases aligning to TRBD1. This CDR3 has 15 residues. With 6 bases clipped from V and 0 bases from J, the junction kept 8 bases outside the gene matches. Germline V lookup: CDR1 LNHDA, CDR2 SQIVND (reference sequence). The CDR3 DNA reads TGTGCCAGTAGCGCGTTACAGGGGACCTCCTACGAGCAGTACTTC. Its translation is CASSALQGTSYEQYF. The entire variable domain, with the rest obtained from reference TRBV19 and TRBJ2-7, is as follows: DGGITQSPKYLFRKEGQNVTLSCEQNLNHDAMYWYRQDPGQGLRLIYYSQIVNDFQKGDIAEGYSVSREKKESFPLTVTSAQKNPTAFYLCASSALQGTSYEQYFGPGTRLTVT.

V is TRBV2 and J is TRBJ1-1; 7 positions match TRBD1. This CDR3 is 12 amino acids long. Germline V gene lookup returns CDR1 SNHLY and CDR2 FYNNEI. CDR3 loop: CTYNGGTDEAFF. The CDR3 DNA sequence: TGTACCTATAACGGAGGGACAGACGAAGCTTTCTTT.

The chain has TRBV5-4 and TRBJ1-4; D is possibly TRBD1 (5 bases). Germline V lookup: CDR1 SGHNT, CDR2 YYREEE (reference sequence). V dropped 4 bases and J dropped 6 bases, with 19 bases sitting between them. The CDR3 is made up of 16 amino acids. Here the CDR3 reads CASSPNSGRLDEKLFF. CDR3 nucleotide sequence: TGTGCCAGCAGCCCCAATTCGGGGCGACTTGATGAAAAACTGTTTTTT.

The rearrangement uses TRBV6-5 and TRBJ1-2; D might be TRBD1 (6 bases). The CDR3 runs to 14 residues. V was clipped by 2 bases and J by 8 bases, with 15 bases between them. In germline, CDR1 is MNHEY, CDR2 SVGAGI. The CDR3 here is CASSYTGGALGYTF. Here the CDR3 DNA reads TGTGCCAGCAGTTACACTGGGGGGGCGTTGGGCTACACCTTC.

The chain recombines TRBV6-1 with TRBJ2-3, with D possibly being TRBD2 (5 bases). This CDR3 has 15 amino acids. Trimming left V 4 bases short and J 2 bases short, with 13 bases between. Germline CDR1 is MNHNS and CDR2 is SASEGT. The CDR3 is CASSASPGSTDTQYF. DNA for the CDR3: TGTGCCAGCAGTGCCTCACCGGGGTCCACAGATACGCAGTATTTT.

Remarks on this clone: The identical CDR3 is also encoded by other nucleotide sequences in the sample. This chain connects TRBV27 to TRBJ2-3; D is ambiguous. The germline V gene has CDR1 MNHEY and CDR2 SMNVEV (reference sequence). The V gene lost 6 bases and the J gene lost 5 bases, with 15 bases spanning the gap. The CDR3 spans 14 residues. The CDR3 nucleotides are TGTGCCAGCAGCCTCTCTGGGTTGGGAGATACGCAGTATTTT. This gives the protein CASSLSGLGDTQYF.

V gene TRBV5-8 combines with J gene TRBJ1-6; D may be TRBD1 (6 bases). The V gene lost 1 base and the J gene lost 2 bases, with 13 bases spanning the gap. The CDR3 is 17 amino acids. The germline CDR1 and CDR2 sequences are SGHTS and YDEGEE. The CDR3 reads CASSLRGRGPYNSPLHF. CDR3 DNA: TGTGCCAGCAGCTTGCGGGGCAGGGGCCCCTATAATTCACCCCTCCACTTT.

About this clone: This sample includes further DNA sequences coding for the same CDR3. CDR3 region: CASSLLAAYNEQFF. For the CDR3, the DNA is TGTGCCAGCAGCTTGTTGGCGGCCTACAATGAGCAGTTCTTC. The V call is TRBV11-2, the J call TRBJ2-1, with D unclear. Germline lookup yields CDR1 SGHAT and CDR2 FQNNGV. V lost 3 bases to trimming and J lost 2 bases, with 8 bases between them. This CDR3 contains 14 residues.

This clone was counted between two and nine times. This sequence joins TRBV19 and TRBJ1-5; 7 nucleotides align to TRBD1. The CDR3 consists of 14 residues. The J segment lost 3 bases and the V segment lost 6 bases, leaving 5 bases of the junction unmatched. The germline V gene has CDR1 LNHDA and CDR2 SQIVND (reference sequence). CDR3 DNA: TGTGCCAGTAGCATGGACAGGTTCAATCAGCCCCAGCATTTT. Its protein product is CASSMDRFNQPQHF.

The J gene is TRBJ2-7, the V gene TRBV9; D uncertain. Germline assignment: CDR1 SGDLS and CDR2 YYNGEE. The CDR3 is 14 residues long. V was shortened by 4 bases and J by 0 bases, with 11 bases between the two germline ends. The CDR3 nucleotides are TGTGCCAGCAGCACCGGAGCTTACTCCTACGAGCAGTACTTC. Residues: CASSTGAYSYEQYF.

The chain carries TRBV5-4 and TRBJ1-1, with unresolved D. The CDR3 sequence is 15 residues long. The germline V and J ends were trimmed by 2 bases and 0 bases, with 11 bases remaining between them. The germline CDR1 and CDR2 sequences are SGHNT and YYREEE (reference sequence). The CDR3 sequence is CASSFGSPMNTEAFF. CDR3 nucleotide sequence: TGTGCCAGCAGCTTCGGGTCTCCTATGAACACTGAAGCTTTCTTT.

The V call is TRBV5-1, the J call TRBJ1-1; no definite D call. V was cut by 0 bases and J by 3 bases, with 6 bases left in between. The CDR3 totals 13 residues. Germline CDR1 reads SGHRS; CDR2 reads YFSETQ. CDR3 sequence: CASSLESYTEAFF. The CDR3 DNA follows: TGCGCCAGCAGCTTGGAGTCCTACACTGAAGCTTTCTTT. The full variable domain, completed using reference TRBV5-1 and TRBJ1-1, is KAGVTQTPRYLIKTRGQQVTLSCSPISGHRSVSWYQQTPGQGLQFLFEYFSETQRNKGNFPGRFSGRQFSNSRSEMNVSTLELGDSALYLCASSLESYTEAFFGQGTRLTVV.

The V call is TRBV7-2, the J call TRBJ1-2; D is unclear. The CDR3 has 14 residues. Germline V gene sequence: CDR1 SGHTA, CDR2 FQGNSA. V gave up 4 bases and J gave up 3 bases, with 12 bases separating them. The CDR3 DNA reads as TGTGCCAGCAGCTGGGAAGGGAGAGACTATGGCTACACCTTC. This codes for CASSWEGRDYGYTF.

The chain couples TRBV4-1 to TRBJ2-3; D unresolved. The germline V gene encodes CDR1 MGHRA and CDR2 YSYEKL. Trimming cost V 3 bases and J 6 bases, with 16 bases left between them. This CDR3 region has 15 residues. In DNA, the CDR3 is TGCGCCAGCAGCCAGGCAATGTGGGCTTCGGATACGCAGTATTTT. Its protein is CASSQAMWASDTQYF.